These 6 T cell receptor beta chains share one sample of origin, sequenced in a study of CD4 and CD8 cells across lung adenocarcinoma regions. Via MiXCR, TCRdb re-called the PCR reads, giving one row per CDR3 protein. The table includes roughly 7,100 distinct CDR3 sequences, approximately 45% detected once. The sequenced material came from CD4+ T cells from the margin of a lung tumor. The receptors stem from a male donor with lung adenocarcinoma. The CD4 and CD8 labels of this study may be unreliable.

Only one count was recorded for this clonotype. An end of the junction does not agree with germline; a read error may underlie this. CDR3 in DNA: TGCGCGAGCAGCGGGGACCAGCACACAGATACGCAGTATTTC. Translation gives CASSGDQHTDTQYF. V is TRBV5-1 and J is TRBJ2-3; 7 nucleotides line up with TRBD2. The CDR3 extends over 14 amino acids. Germline CDR1 and CDR2: SGHRS and YFSETQ.

In its sample, this clonotype is medium-sized. One end of the junction varies from germline; a read error may be responsible. The chain combines TRBV12-3 or TRBV12-4 with TRBJ2-1, with 8 bases identical to TRBD2. CDR3 length equals 11 residues. CDR3 region: CASSLSTSAYF. The DNA of the CDR3 is TGTGCCAGCAGTTTGTCGACTAGCGCCTACTTC.

This clonotype was counted many times. This sequence joins TRBV27 and TRBJ2-5; no clear D. Trimming pared 7 bases from V and 5 bases from J, leaving 8 bases between. This CDR3 has 11 amino acids. CDR1 MNHEY and CDR2 SMNVEV come from the germline V gene (reference sequence). DNA of the CDR3: TGTGCCAGCACCCTAGGGGAGACCCAGTACTTC. This gives the protein CASTLGETQYF.

This clonotype is labeled medium-sized. V is TRBV6-1 and J is TRBJ2-7; unclear D gene. Trimming shortened V by 0 bases and J by 2 bases, and 8 bases separated the two germline ends. CDR1 and CDR2 (germline): MNHNS, SASEGT. The CDR3 totals 14 residues. The CDR3 protein is CASSEANSAYEQYF. In DNA form, the CDR3 reads TGTGCCAGCAGTGAAGCTAACAGCGCCTACGAGCAGTACTTC.

Sample share makes this clonotype medium-sized. This chain links TRBV10-3 with TRBJ2-2; no clear D gene. Germline CDR1 is ENHRY and CDR2 is SYGVKD. The CDR3 loop spans 13 amino acids. The V end lost 10 bases, the J end lost 4 bases, and 13 bases lay between the germline ends. CDR3 DNA sequence: TGTGCCACTCGAGGTAGTGGCACCGGGGAGCTGTTTTTT. Its protein product is CATRGSGTGELFF.

As DNA, the CDR3 is TGTGCCAGCAGTACAGACAGCGCCTCCTACGAGCAGTACTTC. Translation: CASSTDSASYEQYF. The chain uses TRBV6-1 and TRBJ2-5, with D tentatively TRBD1 (5 bases). The J call may be incorrect, as the DNA end agrees better with TRBJ2-7. This CDR3 has 14 amino acids. Germline CDR1 is MNHNS and CDR2 is SASEGT.